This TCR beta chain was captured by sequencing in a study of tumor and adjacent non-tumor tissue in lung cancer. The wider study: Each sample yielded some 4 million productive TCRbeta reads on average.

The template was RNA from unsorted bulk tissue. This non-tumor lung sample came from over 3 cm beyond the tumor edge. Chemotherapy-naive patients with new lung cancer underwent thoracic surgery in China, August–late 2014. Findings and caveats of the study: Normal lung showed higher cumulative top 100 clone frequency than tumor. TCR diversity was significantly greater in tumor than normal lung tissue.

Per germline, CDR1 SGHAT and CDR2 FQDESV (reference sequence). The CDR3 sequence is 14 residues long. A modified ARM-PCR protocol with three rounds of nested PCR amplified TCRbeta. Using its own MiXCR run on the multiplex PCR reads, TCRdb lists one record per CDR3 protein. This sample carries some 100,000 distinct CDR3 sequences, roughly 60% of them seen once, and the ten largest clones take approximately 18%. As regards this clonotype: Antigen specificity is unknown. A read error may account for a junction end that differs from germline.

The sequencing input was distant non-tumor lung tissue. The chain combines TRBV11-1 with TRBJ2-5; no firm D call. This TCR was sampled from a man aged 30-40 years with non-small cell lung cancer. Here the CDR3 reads CASSFDTHQETQYF. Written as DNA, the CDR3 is TGCGCCAGCAGCTTCGATACGCACCAAGAGACCCAGTACTTC.